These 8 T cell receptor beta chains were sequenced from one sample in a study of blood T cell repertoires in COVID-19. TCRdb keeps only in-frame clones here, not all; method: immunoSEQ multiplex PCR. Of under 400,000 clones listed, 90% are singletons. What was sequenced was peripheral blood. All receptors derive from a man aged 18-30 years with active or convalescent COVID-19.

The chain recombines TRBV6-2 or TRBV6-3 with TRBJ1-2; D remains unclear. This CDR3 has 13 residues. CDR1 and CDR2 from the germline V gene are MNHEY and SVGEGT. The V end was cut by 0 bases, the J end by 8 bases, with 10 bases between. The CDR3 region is CASSYSWEEGYTF. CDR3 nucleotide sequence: TGTGCCAGCAGTTACTCGTGGGAGGAGGGCTACACCTTC.

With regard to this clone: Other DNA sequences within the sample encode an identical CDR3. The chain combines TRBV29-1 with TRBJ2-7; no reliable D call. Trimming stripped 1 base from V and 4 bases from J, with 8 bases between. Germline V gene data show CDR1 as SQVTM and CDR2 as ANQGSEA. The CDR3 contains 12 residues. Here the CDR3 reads CSVEVADYEQYF. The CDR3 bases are TGCAGCGTTGAAGTGGCAGATTACGAGCAGTACTTC.

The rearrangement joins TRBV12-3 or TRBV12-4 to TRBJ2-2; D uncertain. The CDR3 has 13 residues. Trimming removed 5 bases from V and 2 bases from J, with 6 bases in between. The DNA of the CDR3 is TGTGCCAGCAGTACTAAAAACACCGGGGAGCTGTTTTTT. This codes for CASSTKNTGELFF.

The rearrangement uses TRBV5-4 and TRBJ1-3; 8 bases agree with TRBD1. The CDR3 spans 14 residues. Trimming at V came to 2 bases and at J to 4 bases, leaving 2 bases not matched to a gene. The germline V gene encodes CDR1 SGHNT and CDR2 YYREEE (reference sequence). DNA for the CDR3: TGTGCCAGCAGCTTACAGGGGGGGGGAAACACCATATATTTT. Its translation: CASSLQGGGNTIYF. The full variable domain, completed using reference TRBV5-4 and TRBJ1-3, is ETGVTQSPTHLIKTRGQQVTLRCSSQSGHNTVSWYQQALGQGPQFIFQYYREEENGRGNFPPRFSGLQFPNYSSELNVNALELDDSALYLCASSLQGGGNTIYFGEGSWLTVV.

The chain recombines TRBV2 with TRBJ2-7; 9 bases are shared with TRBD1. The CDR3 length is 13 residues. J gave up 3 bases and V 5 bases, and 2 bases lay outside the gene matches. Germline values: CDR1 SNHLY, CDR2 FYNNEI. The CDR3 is CASSQDRGYEQYF. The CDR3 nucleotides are TGTGCCAGCAGTCAGGACAGGGGCTACGAGCAGTACTTC.

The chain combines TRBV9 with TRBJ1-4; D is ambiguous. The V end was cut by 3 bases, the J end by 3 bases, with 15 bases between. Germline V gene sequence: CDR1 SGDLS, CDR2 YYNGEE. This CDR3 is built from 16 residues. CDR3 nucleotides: TGTGCCAGCAGCGAAGGCGGGCGGGCAGCTAATGAAAAACTGTTTTTT. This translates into CASSEGGRAANEKLFF. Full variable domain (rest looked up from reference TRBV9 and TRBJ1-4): DSGVTQTPKHLITATGQRVTLRCSPRSGDLSVYWYQQSLDQGLQFLIQYYNGEERAKGNILERFSAQQFPDLHSELNLSSLELGDSALYFCASSEGGRAANEKLFFGSGTQLSVL.

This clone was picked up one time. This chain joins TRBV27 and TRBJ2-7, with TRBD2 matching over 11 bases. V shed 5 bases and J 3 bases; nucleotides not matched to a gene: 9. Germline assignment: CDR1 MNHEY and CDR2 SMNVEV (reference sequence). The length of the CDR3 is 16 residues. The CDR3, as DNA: TGTGCCAGCAGTACCCTGACTAGCGGGGCGAACTACGAGCAGTACTTC. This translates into CASSTLTSGANYEQYF.

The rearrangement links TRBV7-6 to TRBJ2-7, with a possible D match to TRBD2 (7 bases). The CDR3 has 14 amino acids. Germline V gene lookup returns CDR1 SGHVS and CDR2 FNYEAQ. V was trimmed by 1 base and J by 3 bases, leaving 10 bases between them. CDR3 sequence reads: CASSLVRGGYEQYF. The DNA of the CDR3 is TGTGCCAGCAGCTTAGTTAGGGGGGGCTACGAGCAGTACTTC.